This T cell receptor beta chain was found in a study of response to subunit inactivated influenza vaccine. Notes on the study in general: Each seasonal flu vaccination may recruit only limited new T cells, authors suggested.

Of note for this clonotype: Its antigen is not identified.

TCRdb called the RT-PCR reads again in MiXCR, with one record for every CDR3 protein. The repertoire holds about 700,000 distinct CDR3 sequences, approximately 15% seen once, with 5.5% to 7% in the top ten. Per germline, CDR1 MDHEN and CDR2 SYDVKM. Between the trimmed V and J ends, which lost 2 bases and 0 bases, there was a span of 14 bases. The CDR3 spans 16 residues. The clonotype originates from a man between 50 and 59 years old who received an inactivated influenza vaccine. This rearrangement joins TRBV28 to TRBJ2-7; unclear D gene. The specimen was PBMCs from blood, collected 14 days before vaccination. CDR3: CASSLPQEKSSYEQYF. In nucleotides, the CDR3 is TGTGCCAGCAGTTTACCCCAAGAAAAGAGCTCCTACGAGCAGTACTTC. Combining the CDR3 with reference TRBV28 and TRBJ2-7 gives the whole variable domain DVKVTQSSRYLVKRTGEKVFLECVQDMDHENMFWYRQDPGLGLRLIYFSYDVKMKEKGDIPEGYSVSREKKERFSLILESASTNQTSMYLCASSLPQEKSSYEQYFGPGTRLTVT.